The clone carrying this T cell receptor (beta chain) has only one observation. TCRdb's table, derived via immunoSEQ multiplex PCR, lists solely in-frame clones and lacks some. Of under 85,000 clones in the sample, around 90% were seen once. V gave up 7 bases and J gave up 1 base, with 10 bases separating them. CDR1 is SNHLY, CDR2 FYNNEI, per germline. The CDR3 length is 13 residues. The sample originates from a study of OX40 agonist ivuxolimab in advanced cancers. The wider study: Patients received intravenous ivuxolimab every 2 weeks at 0.01 to 10 mg/kg. The study enrolled dose-escalation patients with hepatocellular carcinoma, melanoma, renal cell or head and neck cancer. Three individuals attained partial responses, comprising one hepatocellular carcinoma case and two cutaneous melanoma cases.

The rearrangement links TRBV2 to TRBJ2-5; D is unresolved. Sequencing used CD4+ or CD8+ T cells sorted from blood, obtained in a trial of the OX40 agonist ivuxolimab. The source of this sequence is an adult with an advanced solid tumor such as melanoma, head and neck, liver or kidney cancer. The CDR3 DNA follows: TGTGCCAGCACCGAGCACAGCCAAGAGACCCAGTACTTC. It translates to CASTEHSQETQYF.